This is a list of T cell receptor beta chains from one sample in a study of T cell changes during pregnancy in multiple sclerosis. Sequencing was performed with immunoSEQ multiplex PCR; in TCRdb, only in-frame clones are kept and a portion is missing. The sample holds under 20,000 clones, roughly 84% seen once. The source was CD8+ T cells from peripheral blood mononuclear cells, collected after pregnancy. The receptors were sampled from a female donor with multiple sclerosis, enrolled in a pregnancy study. Each CDR3 is given with its conserved first and last residue. The D gene is left open where the match is weak. Expanded clones are given a class, and other clones once, few, many or no size at all.

d_call	j_call	v_call	clone_size	cdr3_nt	cdr3_aa
NA	TRBJ2-7	TRBV5-7	NA	TGTGTACCTCAGCAACGTACCCCGGAGGTCTACGAGCAGTACTTC	CVPQQRTPEVYEQYF
NA	TRBJ1-3	TRBV7-9	once	TGTGCCAGCAGCTTAGGGGGGGTATCCTTCTCTGGAAACACCATATATTTT	CASSLGGVSFSGNTIYF
TRBD2	TRBJ2-3	TRBV6-1	medium-sized	TGTGCCACCACACTAGCGGAGACCACAGATACGCAGTATTTT	CATTLAETTDTQYF
TRBD2	TRBJ2-7	TRBV7-3	NA	TGTGCCAGCAGCAATACCGGGGGGGGGTCCCCTCGCTTC	CASSNTGGGSPRF
NA	TRBJ2-6	TRBV28	NA	TGTGCCAGCGGACCGAGACTCCGGACAGTCCTCTCTGGGGCCAACGTCCTGACTTTC	CASGPRLRTVLSGANVLTF
TRBD1	TRBJ1-1	TRBV13	NA	TGTGCCAGCGGAAAACCTGGGACAGGATGGAACACTGAAGCTTTCTTT	CASGKPGTGWNTEAFF
TRBD2	TRBJ2-3	TRBV6-1	NA	TGTGCCAGCAGTGAATTACTAGCGAGAGACGCAGATACGCAGTATTTT	CASSELLARDADTQYF
NA	TRBJ1-5	TRBV5-8	NA	TGTGCCAGCAGCTCCTTAGACGGAGGACAGCCCCAGCATTTT	CASSSLDGGQPQHF
TRBD1	TRBJ1-2	TRBV13	NA	TGTGCCAGCAGCCAGGACAGGGACTATGGCTACACCTTC	CASSQDRDYGYTF
TRBD2	TRBJ2-1	TRBV2	NA	TGTGCCAGCAGGACCGGGACTAGGGTCCTCGGTGAGCAGTTCTTC	CASRTGTRVLGEQFF
NA	TRBJ1-3	TRBV2	NA	TGTGCCAGCAGTGACCCTGACAGGAAAGGAAACACCATATATTTT	CASSDPDRKGNTIYF
TRBD1	TRBJ1-1	TRBV29-1	NA	TGCAGCGCCCGGACAGGAGACACTGAAGCTTTCTTT	CSARTGDTEAFF
NA	TRBJ1-1	TRBV27	few	TGTGCCAGCAGTTTACAGGGGATGAACACTGAAGCTTTCTTT	CASSLQGMNTEAFF
NA	TRBJ1-1	TRBV27	NA	TGTGCCAGCAGTTTAAGTTTAGGGGCTGAAGCTTTCTTT	CASSLSLGAEAFF
TRBD2	TRBJ2-1	TRBV6-1	NA	TGTGCCAGCAGTGAGACTAGCGGCTCCTACAATGAGCAGTTCTTC	CASSETSGSYNEQFF